This record covers a single T cell receptor beta chain. Its antigen is undetermined. The data were obtained in a study of cytomegalovirus exposure and HLA in healthy donors. The wider study: An early data release held around 80 million unique TCRs from HLA-typed donors.

Whole-study results and caveats: As immune exposure information, only CMV serostatus was available. A missense DCLRE1C variant was associated with V- and J-gene trimming of TCR beta chains in a later analysis, and an independent cohort replicated the association. The likely explanation for a cluster of highly shared sequence variants was sequencing artifact.

With 5 bases clipped from V and 4 bases from J, the junction kept 3 bases outside the gene matches. Per germline, CDR1 MNHEY and CDR2 SVGAGI. This CDR3 spans 15 amino acids. The PCR ran on 60 Vbeta and 13 Jbeta primers. The repertoire was sequenced with immunoSEQ multiplex PCR; TCRdb's copy has only in-frame clones and lacks some. The sample lists approximately 110,000 clones, approximately 80% seen once, with roughly 3.5% in the top ten. Source material: PBMCs. This receptor was taken from a man aged 35-49 years in good health and CMV-seronegative. This sequence joins TRBV6-5 and TRBJ2-5, with 14 bases aligning to TRBD2. CDR3 region: CASSPGLAGGETQYF. CDR3 in DNA: TGTGCCAGCAGTCCTGGACTAGCGGGGGGAGAGACCCAGTACTTC.